This T cell receptor (beta chain) originates from a study of blood T cell repertoires in COVID-19. The CDR3 is made up of 14 amino acids. Germline loops: CDR1 ENHRY, CDR2 SYGVKD. J lost 2 bases, V lost 11 bases, and 12 bases had no gene match. As processed by the authors: Nucleated cell number was recorded as an estimate derived from reference gene primer amplification. Clones were sequenced by immunoSEQ multiplex PCR, and TCRdb holds only the in-frame ones, with some missing. The V and J calls and clone size were taken over from that table, and D and trimming were inferred from the DNA. The table has hundreds of thousands of clones, approximately 90% seen once.

The sequence derives from a woman in her thirties or forties who had recovered from COVID-19. The chain has TRBV10-3 and TRBJ2-7; 7 nucleotides match TRBD2. What was sequenced was PBMCs or T cells enriched from blood (not recorded which). This CDR3 reads CAATREGQAYEQYF. The CDR3 nucleotides read TGTGCCGCTACCAGGGAGGGGCAGGCCTACGAGCAGTACTTC.